The rows below give T cell receptor beta chains drawn from one sample of a study of T cells in Graves' hyperthyroidism and ophthalmopathy. TCRdb reprocessed the multiplex PCR reads via MiXCR and lists one record per CDR3 protein. This sample has 500,000 to 600,000 distinct CDR3 sequences, with around 42% found just once. The sequenced sample consisted of peripheral blood or thyroid tissue (not recorded which). These receptors came from an adult woman with Graves' disease, either hyperthyroidism or ophthalmopathy (not recorded which). Both conserved end residues are part of each CDR3. A D gene is named only where the DNA matches it firmly. Not every row has a clone size; where given, it reads once, few, many or a size class.

size	J	D	V	DNA	CDR3
many	TRBJ1-4	TRBD1	TRBV20-1	TGCAGTGCTGTACAGGGGGCTGGGGAAAAACTGTTTTTT	CSAVQGAGEKLFF
NA	TRBJ2-7	NA	TRBV15	TGTGCCACCAGCACAGGGGTTTCCTCCTACGAGCAGTACTTC	CATSTGVSSYEQYF
few	TRBJ1-2	NA	TRBV29-1	TGCAGCGTTGTGCAGACGAGCTATGGCTACACCTTC	CSVVQTSYGYTF
many	TRBJ2-7	TRBD1	TRBV2	TGTGCCAGCAGTGGGTCCCACCGACAGGGGGACTCCTACGAGCAGTACTTC	CASSGSHRQGDSYEQYF
NA	TRBJ1-6	NA	TRBV28	TGTGCCAGCAGTTTCGAACCCCTCCACTTT	CASSFEPLHF
many	TRBJ2-7	NA	TRBV11-2	TGTGCCAGCAGCTTAGGGGGTGAAGGGCAGCATTTTTACGAGCAGTACTTC	CASSLGGEGQHFYEQYF
many	TRBJ2-7	NA	TRBV19	TGTGCCAGTAGCCCTAGCGACCACGAGCAGTACTTC	CASSPSDHEQYF
many	TRBJ2-7	TRBD2	TRBV7-7	TGTGCTAGCAGCTTACATAGGGGACTAGTTCGTTTTGAGCAGTACTTC	CASSLHRGLVRFEQYF
NA	TRBJ1-2	TRBD1	TRBV7-2	TGTGCCAGCAGCCCGAGTCCGGGACAGGGGAACTATGGCTACACCTTC	CASSPSPGQGNYGYTF
NA	TRBJ1-3	NA	TRBV2	TGTGCCAGCAATGTACGGGAGAGCTCTGGAAACACCATATATTTT	CASNVRESSGNTIYF
many	TRBJ1-2	NA	TRBV28	TGTGCCAGCAGTTTCGGCAGGGCGGATGGCTACACCTTC	CASSFGRADGYTF
few	TRBJ2-5	TRBD2	TRBV14	TGTGCCAGCAGCCAAGATCACGGACTAGCGACCCAGTACTTC	CASSQDHGLATQYF
many	TRBJ1-2	NA	TRBV11-2	TGTGCCAGCAGCTTAGAAGGGAGCTATGGCTACACCTTC	CASSLEGSYGYTF
NA	TRBJ2-2	NA	TRBV10-3	TGTGCCCTCGGGGAGGATAGCGGGGAGCTGTTTTTT	CALGEDSGELFF
NA	TRBJ1-1	TRBD1	TRBV2	TGTGCCAGCAGTGGTCGCGGGACAGGAAGTTCTAGGGCTTTCTTT	CASSGRGTGSSRAFF
NA	TRBJ1-1	NA	TRBV7-6	TGTGCCAGCAGCTCCCGTGGAGCGGACGACACTGAGGCTTTCTTT	CASSSRGADDTEAFF
NA	TRBJ2-1	NA	TRBV2	TGTGCCAGCAGCCTAGCAAATAGGCGGGATGAGCAGTTCTTC	CASSLANRRDEQFF
many	TRBJ2-7	TRBD2	TRBV10-3	TGTGCCATCAGTGGGGGCGGGAGGGCCAAGTACGAGCAGTACTTC	CAISGGGRAKYEQYF
NA	TRBJ2-6	TRBD1	TRBV5-1	TGCGCCAGCAGCCGACGAGGACAGGGGAACACTGAAGCTTTC	CASSRRGQGNTEAF
many	TRBJ2-3	TRBD2	TRBV7-3	TGTGCCAGCAGCAGAAGCGGGATTAACACAGATACGCAGTATTTT	CASSRSGINTDTQYF
NA	TRBJ2-5	NA	TRBV10-3	TGTGCCGTCAGTGCTGAGGGGAAAGAGACCCAGTACTTC	CAVSAEGKETQYF
once	TRBJ1-2	TRBD1	TRBV6-1	TGTGCCAGCAACGACGGACAGGCGGCGCGGTACGGCTACACCTTC	CASNDGQAARYGYTF
many	TRBJ2-2	TRBD2	TRBV7-3	TGTGCCAGCAGCCTACAGCTAGCGGGAACGAACACCGGGGAGCTGTTTTTT	CASSLQLAGTNTGELFF
NA	TRBJ1-4	NA	TRBV7-8	TGTGCCAGCAGCGCCGGACAGCTCCGTTACGAAAAACTGTTTTTT	CASSAGQLRYEKLFF
NA	TRBJ1-6	NA	TRBV28	TGTGCCAGCAGTTTTGGTGACAGAACTTCACCCCTCCACTTT	CASSFGDRTSPLHF
NA	TRBJ2-7	NA	TRBV7-6	TGTGCCAGCAGCTTAGCCGGGAAGACCTACGAGCAGTACTTC	CASSLAGKTYEQYF
many	TRBJ2-2	NA	TRBV11-3	TGTGCCAGCAGCATGTGGAGGATGAACACCGGGGAGCTGTTTTTT	CASSMWRMNTGELFF
many	TRBJ1-1	TRBD1	TRBV5-1	TGCGCCAGCAGCTGGACAGGGGGCTCCGCTGAAGCTTTCTTT	CASSWTGGSAEAFF
many	TRBJ2-7	TRBD2	TRBV12-3/TRBV12-4	TGTGCCAGCAGTCCGAGGACTAGCGGAGGATACGAGCAGTACTTC	CASSPRTSGGYEQYF
many	TRBJ1-2	TRBD1	TRBV20-1	TGCAGTGCTAGAGACCACAGGGGAAGCTATGGCTACACCTTC	CSARDHRGSYGYTF
many	TRBJ2-5	NA	TRBV7-9	TGTGCCAGCAGCCCCCCCGGGTTTGACCAAGAGACCCAGTACTTC	CASSPPGFDQETQYF
many	TRBJ2-7	TRBD2	TRBV6-2/TRBV6-3	TGTGCCAGCAGTTCGACTAGCGGGAGGTACTACGAGCAGTACTTC	CASSSTSGRYYEQYF
many	TRBJ2-5	TRBD2	TRBV13	TGTGCCAGCAGCTTAGAAGCGGGAGGGCAAGAGACCCAGTACTTC	CASSLEAGGQETQYF
NA	TRBJ2-3	NA	TRBV13	TGTGCCAGCTCCGGGCGATGGGATACGCAGTATTTT	CASSGRWDTQYF
many	TRBJ1-5	NA	TRBV20-1	TGCAGTGCTAGAGTCGGGGCTGAGTATCAGCCCCAGCATTTT	CSARVGAEYQPQHF
many	TRBJ2-7	NA	TRBV5-1	TGCGCCAGCAGGGACTTCTACGAGCAGTACTTC	CASRDFYEQYF
NA	TRBJ1-4	TRBD1	TRBV7-9	TGTGCCAGCAGCCCTAGACAGGGGGGCGGGCTGTTTTTT	CASSPRQGGGLFF
NA	TRBJ1-6	NA	TRBV7-3	TGTGCCAGCAGCTTAACTCGGGGTTCACCCCTCCACTTT	CASSLTRGSPLHF
few	TRBJ2-6	NA	TRBV5-4	TGTGCCAGCAGCGTTCGAACGGGGGCCAACGTCCTGACTTTC	CASSVRTGANVLTF
NA	TRBJ1-6	NA	TRBV7-2	TGTGCCAGCAGCGAACTAGGGAGCGTTAATTCACCCCTCCACTTT	CASSELGSVNSPLHF
many	TRBJ2-6	NA	TRBV28	TGTGCCAGTAATTTCGTGGGCTCTGGGGCCAACGTCCTGACTTTC	CASNFVGSGANVLTF
many	TRBJ2-7	NA	TRBV12-3/TRBV12-4	TGTGCCAGCAGCAACCCCCCCTACGAGCAGTACTTC	CASSNPPYEQYF
NA	TRBJ1-4	NA	TRBV6-4	TGTGCCAGCAGTGACCCGGACGGTAATGAAAAACTGTTTTTT	CASSDPDGNEKLFF
NA	TRBJ2-7	TRBD2	TRBV7-9	TGTGCCAGCAGCCCCACCACCCCCGGGACTAGCCGCTCCTACGAGCAGTACTTC	CASSPTTPGTSRSYEQYF
many	TRBJ2-5	NA	TRBV7-9	TGTGCCAGCAGCACCAGGCCCCGGGAGACCCAGTACTTC	CASSTRPRETQYF
NA	TRBJ2-7	TRBD2	TRBV10-3	TGTGCCATCAAACAATTTGAGGGGACTAGCGGCTACGAGCAGTACTTC	CAIKQFEGTSGYEQYF
many	TRBJ2-7	TRBD2	TRBV12-3/TRBV12-4	TGTGCCAGCAGTTTAATGGCTAGCGGGAGCAGATACGAGCAGTACTTC	CASSLMASGSRYEQYF
NA	TRBJ1-3	NA	TRBV11-2	TGTGCCAGCAGCCCACAGTATGGCTACACCATATATTTT	CASSPQYGYTIYF
few	TRBJ2-5	NA	TRBV27	TGTGCCAGCAGTTTAAAAAGCGCCCAAGAGACCCAGTACTTC	CASSLKSAQETQYF
many	TRBJ1-5	NA	TRBV7-9	TGTGCCAGCAGCTTAGACAGCAGAGTTCAGCCCCAGCATTTT	CASSLDSRVQPQHF
NA	TRBJ1-1	NA	TRBV19	TGTGCCAGTGGAAGAGGGGAAGTGGCTTCCACTTACCCTGAAGCTTTCTTT	CASGRGEVASTYPEAFF
few	TRBJ2-7	NA	TRBV7-3	TGTGCCAGCAGCTTGGACTGGAGCCGCGAGCAGTACTTC	CASSLDWSREQYF
many	TRBJ1-2	TRBD1	TRBV24-1	TGTGCCACCAGTGGTGTACAGGGGGCAATGAGGAACTATGGCTACACCTTC	CATSGVQGAMRNYGYTF
many	TRBJ2-7	NA	TRBV6-5	TGTGCCAGCAGTTACTCGCCTCCTTCGGCGTACGAGCAGTACTTC	CASSYSPPSAYEQYF
NA	TRBJ2-2	NA	TRBV5-1	TGCGCCAGCAGCTTGGCAACGGGGAACACCGGGGAGCTGTTTTTT	CASSLATGNTGELFF
many	TRBJ2-5	NA	TRBV20-1	TGCAGTGCTAGCCTGTTCGGTTTGCTGTCGGAGACCCAGTACTTC	CSASLFGLLSETQYF